The entry that follows covers one T cell receptor beta chain sequence. Its antigen remains unknown. In preparing the TRB cDNA libraries, 5' RACE with UMI labels was used. TCRdb reanalyzed the 5' RACE reads, giving one entry per CDR3 protein sequence and no DNA. The sample has roughly 100,000 distinct CDR3 sequences, and its top ten clones hold 0.3% to 0.45%. The data were taken from a study of CXCR3-negative and CXCR3-positive naive CD8 T cells. Regarding the study as a whole: Compared with CXCR3-negative naive cells, CXCR3-positive naive cells showed more hydrophobic TRB CDR3s.

From germline, CDR1 is MNHEY and CDR2 SMNVEV (reference sequence). This CDR3 region has 13 residues. This sequence joins TRBV27 and TRBJ2-7. The specimen was naive CXCR3+ CD8+ T cells from blood. The subset was: CD45RO-CCR7+CD27+CD95- naive CD8+ T cells expressing CXCR3 (TNR3+). The receptor was isolated from a human donor in good health. Some clones in this sample may be carry-over from other donors' samples. This CDR3 reads CASSLFISYEQYF.